This T cell receptor (beta chain) was recorded in a study of blood T cell repertoires in COVID-19. Study background: Some COVID-19 samples were acute and others convalescent; all came from the United States, Italy and Spain. The analysed material was cDNA or gDNA that came from T cells, B-cell-depleted T cells, or PBMCs.

This clone has ten or more counts. Participants spanned ages about 18 to 90 years and resided in 20 to 25 US areas. Categorization into cohorts depended on clinical history that participants reported. The CDR3 sequence is 15 residues long. The V end lost 0 bases, the J end lost 3 bases, and 12 bases lay between the germline ends. Germline assignment: CDR1 SGDLS and CDR2 YYNGEE. Assay used: immunoSEQ multiplex PCR; TCRdb lists only in-frame clones, some missing. Of roughly 250,000 clones in the sample, 75% to 90% are singletons; the top ten hold roughly 6.3%. This sequence was found in a woman aged 25 to 39 with acute COVID-19. This rearrangement joins TRBV9 to TRBJ1-1; D is perhaps TRBD1 (5 bases). Sequencing was performed on PBMCs or T cells enriched from blood (not recorded which). The CDR3 nucleotides are TGTGCCAGCAGCGTAGCTCCGGGGGGGGACACTGAAGCTTTCTTT. Encoded protein: CASSVAPGGDTEAFF.